Shown below are 27 T cell receptor beta chains from a single sample sequenced in a study of T cell repertoires in cytomegalovirus infection. No antigen has been assigned to these receptors. TCRdb redid the calling of the reads with MiXCR, one entry per CDR3 protein. The table includes more than 95,000 distinct CDR3 sequences, about 32% detected once. The sequences come from CD8+ T cells from cultured PBMCs, collected from culture after CMV antigen stimulation. Every receptor here comes from a human donor in good health (CMV status not recorded). Some clones in this sample may be carry-over from other donors' samples.

This clonotype has more than one count but fewer than ten. The chain carries TRBV25-1 and TRBJ1-1; a weak D match, TRBD1 (5 bases). Trimming took off 1 base at V and 5 bases at J, with 14 bases between the two ends. This CDR3 has 15 amino acids. Germline loops: CDR1 MGHDK, CDR2 SYGVNS. The CDR3 loop reads CASSESTTGRTEAFF. The CDR3 DNA reads as TGTGCCAGCAGTGAATCTACGACGGGACGTACTGAAGCTTTCTTT.

The chain uses TRBV11-2 and TRBJ1-1; a possible D gene is TRBD1 (5 bases). CDR3 length equals 14 residues. The ends were cut back, 5 bases at V and 4 bases at J, with 14 bases in the middle. Per the germline V gene, CDR1 is SGHAT and CDR2 is FQNNGV. The chain's CDR3 is CASSAGLGGTEAFF. The CDR3 DNA sequence: TGTGCCAGCAGCGCGGGACTTGGAGGCACTGAAGCTTTCTTT.

This chain links TRBV4-3 with TRBJ1-4; tentative D call: TRBD1 (5 bases). Trimming cost V 0 bases and J 7 bases, with 24 bases left between them. The CDR3 has 19 residues. Germline CDR1 is LGHNA and CDR2 is YSLEER. In nucleotides, the CDR3 is TGCGCCAGCAGCCAAGAAACCCTCTACCGGGACGGGGACCCTGAAAAACTGTTTTTT. It codes for CASSQETLYRDGDPEKLFF.

The chain has TRBV7-2 and TRBJ1-6; tentatively, D is TRBD1 (5 bases). The ends were cut back, 4 bases at V and 6 bases at J, with 16 bases in the middle. This CDR3 region has 16 residues. Per the germline V gene, CDR1 is SGHTA and CDR2 is FQGNSA. The CDR3 region is CASSSSDRGANSPLHF. CDR3 nucleotides: TGTGCCAGCAGCTCATCAGATAGGGGCGCTAATTCACCCCTCCACTTT.

J is TRBJ2-3 and V is TRBV18; a possible D gene is TRBD2 (7 bases). CDR3 length equals 14 residues. Germline V gives CDR1 KGHSH, CDR2 LQKENI. Trimming took off 2 bases at V and 2 bases at J, with 8 bases between the two ends. The CDR3 protein is CASSPGGATDTQYF. CDR3 sequence (DNA): TGTGCCAGCTCACCAGGGGGGGCCACAGATACGCAGTATTTT. Variable domain in full (rest from reference TRBV18 and TRBJ2-3): NAGVMQNPRHLVRRRGQEARLRCSPMKGHSHVYWYRQLPEEGLKFMVYLQKENIIDESGMPKERFSAEFPKEGPSILRIQQVVRGDSAAYFCASSPGGATDTQYFGPGTRLTVL.

This clonotype was seen ten or more times. This chain uses TRBV7-2 with TRBJ2-7; weak D call: TRBD1 (5 bases). CDR1 and CDR2 from the germline V gene are SGHTA and FQGNSA. The CDR3 sequence is 13 residues long. Trimming removed 3 bases from V and 3 bases from J, with 9 bases in between. The chain's CDR3 is CASSFYRLYEQYF. The CDR3 bases are TGTGCCAGCAGCTTTTACAGGCTCTACGAGCAGTACTTC.

J is TRBJ2-3 and V is TRBV28; 9 bases map to TRBD2. The CDR3 sequence is 16 residues long. From germline, CDR1 is MDHEN and CDR2 SYDVKM. The V segment lost 9 bases and the J segment 0 bases; nucleotides outside the gene matches: 10. CDR3 coding DNA: TGTGCCAGTCTCGAGGCGGGGGGGCTTAGCACAGATACGCAGTATTTT. Amino acid sequence: CASLEAGGLSTDTQYF.

This clonotype was counted only a few times. CDR3 amino acids: CASSPQGNRNQPQHF. CDR3 sequence (DNA): TGTGCCAGCAGTCCACAGGGGAATCGCAATCAGCCCCAGCATTTT. This chain connects TRBV6-2 or TRBV6-3 to TRBJ1-5; TRBD1 matches at 7 bases. CDR3 length: 15 residues. With V trimmed by 5 bases and J by 2 bases, 6 bases remained unmatched. Germline V gene sequence: CDR1 MNHEY, CDR2 SVGEGT.

The chain combines TRBV4-1 with TRBJ1-6; D ambiguous. The germline V and J ends were trimmed by 1 base and 9 bases, with 10 bases remaining between them. The length of the CDR3 is 14 residues. The germline gives CDR1 MGHRA, CDR2 YSYEKL. Written as DNA, the CDR3 is TGCGCCAGCAGCCAAGCGGGGTCCGGTTCACCCCTCCACTTT. Encoded protein: CASSQAGSGSPLHF.

This clonotype turned up a few times. The chain links TRBV6-1 to TRBJ2-3; TRBD1 matches 9 bases. From germline, CDR1 is MNHNS and CDR2 SASEGT. CDR3 length equals 15 residues. V was pared by 1 base and J by 4 bases, with 3 bases of the junction left unmatched. CDR3 DNA: TGTGCCAGCAGTGAAGAGGGGACAGGGTCAGATACGCAGTATTTT. Amino acid sequence: CASSEEGTGSDTQYF.

This clonotype was observed a few times. The chain combines TRBV6-6 with TRBJ1-5; D remains unclear. The CDR3 has 12 residues. Germline-derived CDR1 and CDR2 are MNHNY and SVGAGI (reference sequence). V lost 6 bases to trimming and J lost 4 bases, with 7 bases between them. The CDR3 loop reads CASSPINQPQHF. In DNA form, the CDR3 reads TGTGCCAGCAGCCCGATTAATCAGCCCCAGCATTTT.

This clonotype appeared a few times. The rearrangement uses TRBV7-6 and TRBJ2-7; no reliable D call. This CDR3 is 14 amino acids long. V was shortened by 5 bases and J by 0 bases, with 11 bases between the two germline ends. The germline V gene has CDR1 SGHVS and CDR2 FNYEAQ. The CDR3 bases are TGTGCCAGCAGCGGTATGGTTTTCTCCTACGAGCAGTACTTC. Translating it yields CASSGMVFSYEQYF.

The chain has TRBV6-2 or TRBV6-3 and TRBJ1-2; D is uncertain. The CDR3 has 14 residues. V lost 2 bases and J 4 bases, leaving 11 bases between the germline ends. In germline, CDR1 is MNHEY, CDR2 SVGEGT. The CDR3 protein is CASSYTRRLYGYTF. The CDR3 bases are TGTGCCAGCAGTTACACACGGCGACTCTATGGCTACACCTTC.

This clonotype was recorded many times. The chain couples TRBV4-3 to TRBJ2-2; 7 bases map to TRBD2. This CDR3 contains 18 residues. Looked up from germline, CDR1 is LGHNA and CDR2 is YSLEER. Trimming at V came to 0 bases and at J to 5 bases, leaving 12 bases not matched to a gene. The CDR3 reads CASSQEPGMGGRTGELFF. The CDR3 nucleotides are TGCGCCAGCAGCCAAGAACCTGGGATGGGGGGGAGGACCGGGGAGCTGTTTTTT.

This clonotype was observed a few times. The rearrangement links TRBV28 to TRBJ1-5; TRBD1 is a possible D gene (5 bases). The V and J ends lost 7 bases and 6 bases respectively, with 19 bases between them. Germline values: CDR1 MDHEN, CDR2 SYDVKM. The CDR3 has 15 amino acids. The DNA for the CDR3 is TGTGCCAGCACTCACACGGGGGGTGTCGGTCAGCCCCAGCATTTT. Encoded protein: CASTHTGGVGQPQHF.

A few counts support this clonotype. The rearrangement uses TRBV2 and TRBJ1-5; no definite D call. CDR3 length: 15 residues. Trimming stripped 4 bases from V and 3 bases from J, with 13 bases between. Germline V gene sequence: CDR1 SNHLY, CDR2 FYNNEI. CDR3 sequence reads: CASSVEFSNNQPQHF. The CDR3 nucleotides read TGTGCCAGCAGTGTTGAGTTTTCTAACAATCAGCCCCAGCATTTT.

This chain links TRBV20-1 with TRBJ2-1, with 10 bases fitting TRBD2. The CDR3 extends over 14 amino acids. V was clipped by 5 bases and J by 9 bases; unmatched bases: 10. CDR1 is DFQATT and CDR2 is SNEGSKA in the germline V gene (reference sequence). Here the CDR3 reads CSASGQRGGGEQFF. The CDR3 coding sequence is TGCAGTGCTTCCGGCCAGCGGGGGGGGGGTGAGCAGTTCTTC.

The chain joins TRBV6-2 or TRBV6-3 to TRBJ2-3; D tentatively fits TRBD1 or TRBD2 (5 bases each). Trimming took 8 bases from V and 4 from J, leaving 13 bases between them. Germline CDR1 is MNHEY and CDR2 is SVGEGT. CDR3 length equals 13 residues. The CDR3 reads CASSEGRPDTQYF. The CDR3, as DNA: TGTGCCAGCTCCGAGGGGCGTCCAGATACGCAGTATTTT.

The chain couples TRBV4-2 to TRBJ2-1; 7 nucleotides agree with TRBD2. The germline V gene has CDR1 LGHNA and CDR2 YNFKEQ. The trim removed 1 base at V and 4 bases at J, leaving 4 bases unmatched. The CDR3 runs 15 residues. The CDR3 protein is CASSQAGGGYNEQFF. CDR3 DNA sequence: TGTGCCAGCAGCCAAGCTGGGGGGGGGTACAATGAGCAGTTCTTC.

This clonotype was observed at least ten times. The chain joins TRBV19 to TRBJ2-3; 10 bases align to TRBD1. The CDR3 runs 14 residues. The germline CDR1 and CDR2 sequences are LNHDA and SQIVND (reference sequence). The V and J ends lost 9 bases and 4 bases, in that order; junction bases with no gene match: 7. CDR3 loop: CASKPGTGADTQYF. The CDR3 region has the DNA TGTGCCAGCAAACCCGGGACAGGGGCAGATACGCAGTATTTT.

This clonotype was detected only a few times. J is TRBJ2-2 and V is TRBV19; 15 bases fit TRBD2. Germline CDR1 is LNHDA and CDR2 is SQIVND (reference sequence). Losses at the gene ends were 3 bases for V and 4 bases for J; bases not matched to a gene: 6. This CDR3 has 18 residues. CDR3 sequence reads: CASSIGLAGGRSTGELFF. CDR3 coding DNA: TGTGCCAGTAGTATTGGACTAGCGGGGGGGCGAAGCACCGGGGAGCTGTTTTTT.

This clonotype has more than one count but fewer than ten. This chain uses TRBV4-3 with TRBJ1-1; D gene uncertain. CDR1 and CDR2 (germline): LGHNA, YSLEER. Deletions cut 4 bases from V and 3 bases from J, with 15 bases between. This CDR3 comprises 15 residues. CDR3 sequence reads: CASSLGEALDTEAFF. CDR3 DNA sequence: TGCGCCAGCAGCCTCGGGGAAGCCCTGGACACTGAAGCTTTCTTT.

This clonotype was recorded a few times. V usage is TRBV12-3 or TRBV12-4 and J usage is TRBJ2-1; a weak D match, TRBD1 (6 bases). The V gene lost 5 bases and the J gene lost 0 bases, with 26 bases spanning the gap. This CDR3 is 20 amino acids long. The CDR3 DNA sequence: TGTGCCAGCAGTCCAGGGGTCAGTAGCTCATATCATGGCTCCTACAATGAGCAGTTCTTC. Translation: CASSPGVSSSYHGSYNEQFF.

The rearrangement joins TRBV27 to TRBJ2-2, with TRBD1 as a possible D gene (6 bases). CDR3 size: 14 residues. Per germline, CDR1 MNHEY and CDR2 SMNVEV (reference sequence). V lost 8 bases and J 4 bases, leaving 14 bases between the germline ends. CDR3 in amino acids: CASGQRRGTGELFF. The CDR3 bases are TGTGCCAGCGGACAGCGCCGGGGCACCGGGGAGCTGTTTTTT.

Notes on this clonotype: This clone may be a read error of a much larger clone one base away. The chain has TRBV7-2 and TRBJ1-5; D not certain. Germline CDR1 SGHTA, CDR2 FQGNSA. This CDR3 is 16 amino acids long. This chain's CDR3 is CACSLAHGGWGQPQHF. The DNA of the CDR3 is TGTGCCTGCAGCTTAGCGCACGGTGGGTGGGGTCAGCCCCAGCATTTT.

The chain has TRBV7-1 and TRBJ2-5, with TRBD1 as a possible D gene (5 bases). TRBV7-1 is known as an ORF, though its function is uncertain. Trimming shortened V by 5 bases and J by 3 bases, and 16 bases separated the two germline ends. CDR3 length: 15 amino acids. The CDR3 loop is CASSQTRDREETQYF. CDR3 DNA: TGTGCCAGCAGCCAAACCCGCGACAGAGAAGAGACCCAGTACTTC.

The V gene is TRBV20-1, the J gene TRBJ2-7; no reliable D call. Trimming left V 0 bases short and J 0 bases short, with 9 bases between. CDR3 length: 14 amino acids. Germline CDR1 and CDR2: DFQATT and SNEGSKA (reference sequence). In DNA, the CDR3 is TGCAGTGCTAGAGACAGTCTCCACTCCTACGAGCAGTACTTC. Its translation: CSARDSLHSYEQYF.